The sequence of this T cell receptor beta chain was determined in a study of shared T cell receptors in the human thymus (dated by TCRdb to 2020 to 2023). About the study as a whole: The study examined how self-reactive, shared T-cell receptor alpha chains are generated in the human thymus.

This clone came up a few times. The target of this receptor is not known. The record has no base qualities; no much larger clone is one base away. The junction shows trimming of 3 bases on V and 4 bases on J, plus 21 bases between the germline ends. From the cysteine up to the phenylalanine, the CDR3 has a length of 17 residues. The only DNA kept is the CDR3, 51 bases in frame from the first base. CDR1 and CDR2, looked up from the germline V gene, are KGHSH and LQKENI. The library was made by the immunoSEQ multiplex PCR assay. In its TCRdb copy, this immuneACCESS table keeps in-frame sequences only and misses some clones. Where compared with another copy, unresolved V genes explain less than half of these, and the others have no known cause. The sample table records approximately 490,000 clones; about 80% of these occur just once. The top ten clones comprise roughly 0.013% of the sample. The same data also contributed to another study, on human thymus T cells. As noted in the second study: In Finland, the donors were immunologically healthy infants who were having open corrective cardiac surgery for congenital heart defects. The thymus tissue came from surgical resects taken out during corrective cardiac surgery. Biased V and J gene segment usage appeared to be present in both thymic and peripheral blood repertoires. The related research reported highly overlapping thymic TCR repertoires among unrelated individuals. The study characterized TCR alpha and beta repertoires from eight infant thymus samples and a few related peripheral blood samples. Donor ages ranging from roughly 6 to 244 days were recorded, and more than 5 male and a couple of female infants were included in the cohort. Thymocytes were freed from the tissue by mechanical means and kept at -70 degrees C as pellets of roughly 10-32 million cells. A QIAsymphony instrument was used to extract genomic DNA from frozen cell pellets. The immunoSEQ multiplex PCR assay was used to amplify the TCRB and TCRAD loci from a standardized quantity of quality-controlled genomic DNA. The amplicons spanned the V(D)J region and were long enough to cover the CDR3 and allow V and J genes to be identified. The commercial immunoSEQ service was used to sequence amplicons on an Illumina platform. Primer bias and sequencing errors were corrected as previously described, and TCRAD and TCRB definitions were based on the IMGT database. The repertoires were analysed using immunoSEQ Analyzer 3.0 and VDJTools for basic statistics, V/J segment usage, diversity estimates, rarefaction and pairwise overlap. Diversity was estimated using the Chao1, ChaoE, Efron-Thisted, Shannon and inverse Simpson indices, and was also estimated on datasets down-sampled to the size of the smallest sample. Repertoire overlap was assessed by strict matching of CDR3 nucleotide sequence, V gene and J gene, and clustering was done by Jaccard-based multidimensional scaling. On average, thymus samples yielded 650,000 to 1,000,000 unique TCRB clonotypes, whereas blood samples yielded some 80,000.

The sequence was collected from a boy under three years old with a congenital heart defect. Donor details come from another sample of the same person, matched by shared clones. The chain employs TRBV18 and TRBJ1-1; TRBD1 is a weak D gene call, 6 bases matching. Sequencing used thymocytes. Read as DNA, the sequence is TGTGCCAGCTCACCGGGCGGGGGGCCACAATTTGGCACTGAAGCTTTCTTT. The encoded protein is CASSPGGGPQFGTEAFF.